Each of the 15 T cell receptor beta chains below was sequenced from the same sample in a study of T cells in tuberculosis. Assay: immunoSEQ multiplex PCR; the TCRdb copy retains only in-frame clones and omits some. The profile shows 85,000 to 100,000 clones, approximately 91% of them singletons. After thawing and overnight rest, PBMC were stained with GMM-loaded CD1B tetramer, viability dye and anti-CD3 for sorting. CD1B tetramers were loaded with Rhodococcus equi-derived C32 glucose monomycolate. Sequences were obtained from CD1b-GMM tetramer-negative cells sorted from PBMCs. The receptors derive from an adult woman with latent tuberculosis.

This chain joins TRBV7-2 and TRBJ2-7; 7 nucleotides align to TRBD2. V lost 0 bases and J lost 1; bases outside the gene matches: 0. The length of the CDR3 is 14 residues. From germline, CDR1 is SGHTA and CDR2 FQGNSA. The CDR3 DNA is TGTGCCAGCAGCTTAGCCGGGGGGTCCTACGAGCAGTACGTC. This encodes CASSLAGGSYEQYV.

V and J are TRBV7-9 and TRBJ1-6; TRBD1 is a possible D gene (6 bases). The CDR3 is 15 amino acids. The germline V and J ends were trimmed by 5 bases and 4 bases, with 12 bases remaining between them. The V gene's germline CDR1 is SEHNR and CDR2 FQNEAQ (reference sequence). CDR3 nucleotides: TGTGCCAGCAGCAAACAGGGAATTTATAATTCACCCCTCCACTTT. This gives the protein CASSKQGIYNSPLHF. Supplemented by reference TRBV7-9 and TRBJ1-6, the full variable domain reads DTGVSQNPRHKITKRGQNVTFRCDPISEHNRLYWYRQTLGQGPEFLTYFQNEAQLEKSRLLSDRFSAERPKGSFSTLEIQRTEQGDSAMYLCASSKQGIYNSPLHFGNGTRLTVT.

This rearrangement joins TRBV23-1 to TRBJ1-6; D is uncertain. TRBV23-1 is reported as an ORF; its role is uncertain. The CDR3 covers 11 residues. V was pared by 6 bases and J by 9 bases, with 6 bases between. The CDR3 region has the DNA TGCGCCAGCAGCCCTCCTTCACCCCTCCACTTT. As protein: CASSPPSPLHF.

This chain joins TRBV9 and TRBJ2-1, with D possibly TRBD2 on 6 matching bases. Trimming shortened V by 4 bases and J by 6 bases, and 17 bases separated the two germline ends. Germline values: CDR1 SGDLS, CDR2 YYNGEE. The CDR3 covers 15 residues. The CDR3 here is CASSPRLGPPNEQFF. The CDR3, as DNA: TGTGCCAGCAGCCCACGACTAGGTCCACCCAATGAGCAGTTCTTC.

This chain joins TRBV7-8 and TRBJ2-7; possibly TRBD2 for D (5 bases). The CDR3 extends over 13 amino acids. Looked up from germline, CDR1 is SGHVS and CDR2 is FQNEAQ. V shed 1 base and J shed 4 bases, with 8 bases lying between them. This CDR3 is CASSLVPGYEQYF. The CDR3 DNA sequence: TGTGCCAGCAGCTTAGTTCCGGGATACGAGCAGTACTTC.

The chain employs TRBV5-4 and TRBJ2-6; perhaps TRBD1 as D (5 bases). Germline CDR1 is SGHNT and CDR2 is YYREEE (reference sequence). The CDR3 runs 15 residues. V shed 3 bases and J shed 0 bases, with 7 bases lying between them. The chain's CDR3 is CASSSQGSGANVLTF. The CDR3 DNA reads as TGTGCCAGCAGCTCCCAGGGCTCTGGGGCCAACGTCCTGACTTTC. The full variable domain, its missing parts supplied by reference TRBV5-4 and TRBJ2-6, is ETGVTQSPTHLIKTRGQQVTLRCSSQSGHNTVSWYQQALGQGPQFIFQYYREEENGRGNFPPRFSGLQFPNYSSELNVNALELDDSALYLCASSSQGSGANVLTFGAGSRLTVL.

The CDR3 loop reads CASRPGLAGYNEQFF. The CDR3 DNA reads as TGTGCCAGCAGACCGGGACTAGCAGGGTACAATGAGCAGTTCTTC. The chain joins TRBV6-1 to TRBJ2-1; 9 bases line up with TRBD2. Per germline, CDR1 MNHNS and CDR2 SASEGT. Trimming at V came to 6 bases and at J to 4 bases, leaving 7 bases not matched to a gene. CDR3 length: 15 amino acids.

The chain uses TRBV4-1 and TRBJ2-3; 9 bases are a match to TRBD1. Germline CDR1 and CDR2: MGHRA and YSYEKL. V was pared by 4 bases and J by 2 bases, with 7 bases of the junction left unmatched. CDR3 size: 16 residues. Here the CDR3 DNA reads TGCGCCAGCAGCCTCCGGGACAGGGACACCACAGATACGCAGTATTTT. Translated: CASSLRDRDTTDTQYF.

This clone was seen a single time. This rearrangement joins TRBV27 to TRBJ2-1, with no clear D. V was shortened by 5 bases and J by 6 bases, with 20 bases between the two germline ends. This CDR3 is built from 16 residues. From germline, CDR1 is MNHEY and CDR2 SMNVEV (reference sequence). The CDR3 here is CASSLPGIASSNEQFF. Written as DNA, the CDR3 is TGTGCCAGCAGTCTCCCGGGTATTGCCAGCTCCAATGAGCAGTTCTTC.

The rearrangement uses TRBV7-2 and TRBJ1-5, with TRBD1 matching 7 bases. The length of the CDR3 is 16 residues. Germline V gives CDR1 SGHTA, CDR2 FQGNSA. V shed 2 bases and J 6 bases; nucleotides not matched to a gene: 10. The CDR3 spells CASSLNSLRGRQPQHF. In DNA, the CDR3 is TGTGCCAGCAGCTTAAATTCATTGAGGGGGCGTCAGCCCCAGCATTTT.

CDR3 loop: CASTSTSYGYTF. DNA of the CDR3: TGTGCCAGCACTTCGACAAGCTATGGCTACACCTTC. This rearrangement joins TRBV6-1 to TRBJ1-2; D is unclear. V lost 7 bases to trimming and J lost 4 bases, with 10 bases between them. Germline V gives CDR1 MNHNS, CDR2 SASEGT. This CDR3 has 12 amino acids.

The CDR3 sequence: CASSRRDTSYEQYV. Here the CDR3 DNA reads TGTGCCAGCAGCCGCCGGGACACCTCCTACGAGCAGTACGTC. The gene calls are TRBV6-1 and TRBJ2-7; TRBD1 is a possible D gene (6 bases). Germline V gene sequence: CDR1 MNHNS, CDR2 SASEGT. The CDR3 runs 14 residues. Trimming took off 6 bases at V and 0 bases at J, with 12 bases between the two ends.

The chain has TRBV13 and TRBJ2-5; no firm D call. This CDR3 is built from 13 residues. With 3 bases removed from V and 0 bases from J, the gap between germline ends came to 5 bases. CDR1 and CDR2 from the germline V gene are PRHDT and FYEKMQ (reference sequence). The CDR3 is CASSFHNQETQYF. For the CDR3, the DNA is TGTGCCAGCAGCTTTCACAACCAAGAGACCCAGTACTTC. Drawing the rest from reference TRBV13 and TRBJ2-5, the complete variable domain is AAGVIQSPRHLIKEKRETATLKCYPIPRHDTVYWYQQGPGQDPQFLISFYEKMQSDKGSIPDRFSAQQFSDYHSELNMSSLELGDSALYFCASSFHNQETQYFGPGTRLLVL.

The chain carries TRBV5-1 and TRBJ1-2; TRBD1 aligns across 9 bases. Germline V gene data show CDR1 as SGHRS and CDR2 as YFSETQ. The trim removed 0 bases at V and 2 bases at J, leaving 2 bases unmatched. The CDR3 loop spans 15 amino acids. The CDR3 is CASSLDGQGNYGYTF. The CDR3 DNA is TGCGCCAGCAGCTTGGACGGACAGGGGAACTATGGCTACACCTTC.

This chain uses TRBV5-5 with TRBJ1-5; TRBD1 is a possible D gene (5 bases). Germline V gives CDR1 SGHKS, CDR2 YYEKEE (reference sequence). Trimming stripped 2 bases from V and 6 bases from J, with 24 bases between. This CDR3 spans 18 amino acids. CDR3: CASSLGSPGGERVQPQHF. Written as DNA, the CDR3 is TGTGCCAGCAGCTTAGGGTCCCCCGGGGGGGAAAGGGTTCAGCCCCAGCATTTT.